The present T cell receptor (beta chain) was sequenced within a study of shared clonotypes between healthy human individuals (dated by TCRdb to 2018 to 2020). With regard to the full study: Three men and a couple of women, aged 18 to 49 years, made up the cohort. For each donor, three plates each were used for CD4 naive and CD4 memory, two plates were used for CD8 naive, and one plate was used for CD8 memory. To estimate repertoire size and how much clonotypes are shared between individuals, the study performed deep sequencing of blood TCR repertoires from about 5 healthy adults. Libraries were prepared and TCR repertoires were sequenced by different laboratories using diverse techniques, in order to increase sequencing depth and limit assay-specific biases. Between about 0.8 and 9 billion PBMCs per donor were obtained by leukapheresis.

As to this clone: No cognate antigen has been identified for it. Base qualities are not recorded, but no much larger clone differs from it by a single base.

CD8 naive samples were obtained by positive selection for CCR7 among CD45RO-negative cells, yielding a CD45RA+CCR7+ population from which TemRA cells were excluded. The donors were healthy, HIV-negative adults who had no recently reported acute infections or vaccinations. Only Caucasian adults living in Nashville, Tennessee, USA were represented among the donors. Blood was collected by leukapheresis, and PBMCs were isolated by Ficoll-Histopaque density gradient centrifugation and then cryopreserved in liquid nitrogen vapor phase. Analytical flow cytometry was used to check the purity and quantity of each magnetically sorted T cell population. Genomic DNA was isolated from every sorted fraction and measured by UV absorbance on a Nanodrop 2000c. What the authors observed across the whole study: Clonotypes shared by all four sorted-subset donors showed higher generation probabilities than non-shared clonotypes. Because the study included a small number of donors, the genetic and exposure-history diversity represented was limited. Only blood was sampled, and tissue TCR repertoires likely differ from those in blood. Incomplete sequencing was indicated by rarefaction of sorted-subset datasets, despite the large sequencing depth. Naive subsets generally had larger estimated clonotype richness than memory subsets did. About 4.5% of naive CD4, roughly 3.5% of naive CD8, about 2.1% of memory CD4, and around 0.42% of memory CD8 clonotypes were shared across four donors. Based on pairwise subsampling, the degree of clonotype sharing among donors was expected to be affected by sequencing depth.

Using the deep immunoSEQ assay, multiplex PCR amplified TCR CDR3 regions from genomic DNA. Extracted genomic DNA from each cell subset was spread evenly across all wells of several immunoSEQ 96-well plates, with each plate serving as a replicate. Each replicate PCR for sorted subsets received 150 to 250 ng genomic DNA, equal to roughly 33,000 T cell genomes. Purified libraries were measured with a Qubit 3.0 fluorometer, size-checked on a Bioanalyzer 2100, and measured again with the KAPA Library Quantification kit. Each immunoSEQ 96-well plate was sequenced on its own single-read 150-cycle Illumina NextSeq 550 flow cell. As for the original processing: The immunoSEQ output contained only junctional sequences without quality scores, so filtering could not match that applied to full-length reads. Sequences were annotated with PyIR, a Python wrapper for IgBLAST v1.9, and V/J genes and CDR3 were assigned using IMGT germline references. Reads were removed for weak V/J assignments (E-value above 1e-6), missing CDR3, stop codons, out-of-frame junctions, or ambiguous translated residues. V3J clonotypes were defined as sequences sharing an identical inferred V gene, J gene, and CDR3 amino acid sequence. Percentage overlap between repertoires was computed as shared unique clonotypes divided by the size of the smaller repertoire. Richness of each repertoire was evaluated using RTK rarefaction, the Chao1 estimator, and Recon v2.1 estimates of unobserved clonotypes. Generation probabilities for all TCRbeta clonotypes obtained by the gDNA method from several donors were computed using OLGA. In its TCRdb copy, this immuneACCESS table keeps in-frame sequences only and misses some clones. Where compared with another copy, unresolved V genes explain less than half of these, and the others have no known cause. The DNA was the basis for D and trimming; V, J and clone size are from that table. This sample holds some 2,100,000 clones; roughly 91% were observed only once. The ten largest clonotypes hold 1.7% of the sample.

Sequenced: naive CD8+ T cells from PBMCs. The sample's cell subset or site label, decoded: CD45RA+CCR7+. This TCR was sampled from a man aged 18 to 30 in good health. Some clones in this sample may be carry-over from other donors' samples.

The CDR3 region has the sequence CASSVDGRLNYEQYF. The DNA sequence reads TGTGCCAGCAGCGTAGACGGGAGGCTCAACTACGAGCAGTACTTC. The sequence links TRBV9 to TRBJ2-7; 7 central nucleotides agree with TRBD2. Clipping removes 0 bases from V and 3 bases from J, with 6 as the unmatched junction base count. Including cysteine and phenylalanine, the CDR3 has 15 amino acids. Solely the CDR3 DNA is kept, with 45 bases framed from the first base. Sequences SGDLS (CDR1) and YYNGEE (CDR2) are obtained from the germline V gene.